This T cell receptor (beta chain) stems from a study of T-cell memory formation after mild COVID-19. Libraries for TCRalpha and TCRbeta carried sample barcodes and unique molecular identifiers via 5'RACE. TCRdb re-called the 5' RACE reads through MiXCR, storing one row per CDR3 protein. The data show about 320,000 distinct CDR3 sequences, 14% seen once. The ends were cut back, 6 bases at V and 5 bases at J, with 14 bases in the middle. The CDR3 consists of 13 residues. The specimen sequenced was PBMCs or a T cell subset sorted from them (not recorded which). This sequence originates from a man aged 18 to 29 who had mild COVID-19 (a few samples of this study predate the infection). Cell type and time point are not known. This chain connects TRBV12-3 or TRBV12-4 to TRBJ2-7; perhaps TRBD1 as D (7 bases). CDR3 DNA sequence: TGTGCCAGCAGAAGACAGGGCGGGAACGAGCAGTACTTC. Translated, it gives CASRRQGGNEQYF.